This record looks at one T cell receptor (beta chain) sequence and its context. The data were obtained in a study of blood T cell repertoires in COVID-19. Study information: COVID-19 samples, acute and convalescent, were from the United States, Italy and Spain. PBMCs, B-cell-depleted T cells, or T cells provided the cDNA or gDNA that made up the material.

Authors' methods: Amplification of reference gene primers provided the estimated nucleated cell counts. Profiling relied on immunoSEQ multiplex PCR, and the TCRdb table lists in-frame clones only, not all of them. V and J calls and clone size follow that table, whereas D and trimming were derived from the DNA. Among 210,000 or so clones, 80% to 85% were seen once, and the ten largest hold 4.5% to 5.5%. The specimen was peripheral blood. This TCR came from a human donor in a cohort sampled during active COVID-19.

The CDR3 DNA is TGTGCCAGTAGCCCAACTGGGGCCAACGTCCTGACTTTC. Its translation is CASSPTGANVLTF. The chain recombines TRBV19 with TRBJ2-6; D unclear. Germline CDR1 is LNHDA and CDR2 is SQIVND (reference sequence). The ends were cut back, 6 bases at V and 2 bases at J, with 5 bases in the middle. This CDR3 has 13 residues.